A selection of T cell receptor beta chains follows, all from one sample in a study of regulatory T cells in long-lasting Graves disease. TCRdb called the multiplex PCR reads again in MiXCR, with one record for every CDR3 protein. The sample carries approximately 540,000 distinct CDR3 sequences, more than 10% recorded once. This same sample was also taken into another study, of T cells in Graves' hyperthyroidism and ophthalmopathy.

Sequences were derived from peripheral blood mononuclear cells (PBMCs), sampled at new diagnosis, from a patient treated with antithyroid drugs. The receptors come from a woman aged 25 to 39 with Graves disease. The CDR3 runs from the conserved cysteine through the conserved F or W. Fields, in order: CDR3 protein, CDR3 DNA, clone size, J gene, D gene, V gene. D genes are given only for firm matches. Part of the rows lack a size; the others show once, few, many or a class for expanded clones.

CDR3: CASALAKGAHEQYF
DNA: TGTGCCAGCGCTTTGGCTAAGGGGGCGCACGAGCAGTACTTC
size: many
J: TRBJ2-7
D: TRBD1
V: TRBV12-3/TRBV12-4

CDR3: CASNARRNTGELFF
DNA: TGTGCCAGCAATGCAAGACGGAACACCGGGGAGCTGTTTTTT
size: few
J: TRBJ2-2
D: -
V: TRBV6-2/TRBV6-3

CDR3: CASSLSGTRVEQYF
DNA: TGTGCCAGCAGTTTATCCGGGACTAGAGTCGAGCAGTACTTC
size: many
J: TRBJ2-7
D: TRBD2
V: TRBV28

CDR3: CSVERSSVDQYF
DNA: TGCAGCGTTGAACGCTCCTCAGTGGACCAGTACTTC
size: many
J: TRBJ2-5
D: -
V: TRBV29-1

CDR3: CASSPSWTSGPPRNYNEQFF
DNA: TGTGCCAGCAGTCCCTCCTGGACTAGCGGGCCTCCGCGCAACTACAATGAGCAGTTCTTC
size: -
J: TRBJ2-1
D: TRBD2
V: TRBV28

CDR3: CASSPTGRPYEQYF
DNA: TGTGCCAGCAGTCCGACAGGTCGACCGTACGAGCAGTACTTC
size: many
J: TRBJ2-7
D: -
V: TRBV6-1

CDR3: CSASGGLAGLYEQYF
DNA: TGCAGTGCCTCAGGCGGGCTAGCGGGCCTCTACGAGCAGTACTTC
size: many
J: TRBJ2-7
D: TRBD2
V: TRBV20-1

CDR3: CSATWTSLVQEGDEQFF
DNA: TGCAGTGCTACCTGGACCTCACTAGTCCAGGAGGGCGATGAGCAGTTCTTC
size: few
J: TRBJ2-1
D: -
V: TRBV20-1

CDR3: CASSASGISHEQYF
DNA: TGTGCCAGCAGCGCCTCAGGGATCTCCCACGAGCAGTACTTC
size: many
J: TRBJ2-7
D: -
V: TRBV7-8

CDR3: CAISEGRSSYEQYF
DNA: TGTGCCATCAGTGAGGGACGAAGCTCCTACGAGCAGTACTTC
size: -
J: TRBJ2-7
D: -
V: TRBV10-3

CDR3: CASSYDTTSGNTIYF
DNA: TGTGCCAGCAGTTATGATACCACGTCTGGAAACACCATATATTTT
size: -
J: TRBJ1-3
D: -
V: TRBV2

CDR3: CAWKRQRTGNTIYF
DNA: TGTGCCTGGAAGCGACAGCGGACTGGAAACACCATATATTTT
size: many
J: TRBJ1-3
D: -
V: TRBV30

CDR3: CASSLDREAFF
DNA: TGTGCCAGCAGTTTGGACAGGGAAGCTTTCTTT
size: many
J: TRBJ1-1
D: TRBD1
V: TRBV2

CDR3: CSARDLYRGGELFF
DNA: TGCAGTGCTAGAGACCTATACCGGGGCGGGGAGCTGTTTTTT
size: -
J: TRBJ2-2
D: -
V: TRBV20-1

CDR3: CASSLEYGELFF
DNA: TGCGCCAGCAGCTTGGAATACGGGGAGCTGTTTTTT
size: few
J: TRBJ2-2
D: -
V: TRBV5-1

CDR3: CAWSWARTPYNSPLHF
DNA: TGTGCCTGGAGTTGGGCAAGGACCCCCTATAATTCACCCCTCCACTTT
size: -
J: TRBJ1-6
D: -
V: TRBV30

CDR3: CASSFGAGTYVEQFF
DNA: TGTGCCAGCAGTTTCGGGGCGGGTACATATGTTGAGCAGTTCTTC
size: many
J: TRBJ2-1
D: -
V: TRBV27

CDR3: CASSATTLGRSSYNEQFF
DNA: TGTGCCAGCAGTGCGACTACTCTGGGGAGGAGTTCCTACAATGAGCAGTTCTTC
size: -
J: TRBJ2-1
D: -
V: TRBV2

CDR3: CASSRDPRDSGANVLTF
DNA: TGTGCCAGCAGTCGGGACCCTAGGGACTCTGGGGCCAACGTCCTGACTTTC
size: few
J: TRBJ2-6
D: -
V: TRBV2

CDR3: CASSYSGGAAPNTEAFF
DNA: TGTGCCAGCAGTTACTCGGGTGGGGCGGCCCCAAACACTGAAGCTTTCTTT
size: -
J: TRBJ1-1
D: -
V: TRBV6-5

CDR3: CASSLAGQGAGTEAFF
DNA: TGTGCCAGCAGCTTGGCGGGACAGGGGGCAGGCACTGAAGCTTTCTTT
size: -
J: TRBJ1-1
D: TRBD1
V: TRBV5-6

CDR3: CASSLGARSHYGYTF
DNA: TGTGCCAGCAGCTTAGGGGCCAGGTCGCACTATGGCTACACCTTC
size: many
J: TRBJ1-2
D: -
V: TRBV7-9

CDR3: CASSFLAGLGGYNEQFF
DNA: TGCGCCAGCAGCTTCTTGGCGGGACTAGGAGGTTACAATGAGCAGTTCTTC
size: few
J: TRBJ2-1
D: TRBD2
V: TRBV5-1

CDR3: CSVKGAGVPSGANVLTF
DNA: TGCAGCGTTAAAGGGGCGGGAGTACCCTCCGGGGCCAACGTCCTGACTTTC
size: many
J: TRBJ2-6
D: TRBD2
V: TRBV29-1

CDR3: CASSQEPSGETQYF
DNA: TGTGCCAGCAGCCAAGAACCCAGCGGCGAGACCCAGTACTTC
size: many
J: TRBJ2-5
D: -
V: TRBV3-1

CDR3: CASSPSLGDEQFF
DNA: TGTGCCAGCTCACCATCCCTAGGGGATGAGCAGTTCTTC
size: many
J: TRBJ2-1
D: -
V: TRBV18

CDR3: CASSAGVEAFF
DNA: TGTGCCAGTAGTGCAGGGGTTGAAGCTTTCTTT
size: few
J: TRBJ1-1
D: -
V: TRBV19

CDR3: CASSLDRTYSNQPQHF
DNA: TGTGCCAGTAGCTTAGACAGGACTTATAGCAATCAGCCCCAGCATTTT
size: many
J: TRBJ1-5
D: -
V: TRBV19

CDR3: CSAPTSGSPYEQYF
DNA: TGCAGTGCCCCGACTAGCGGGAGTCCCTACGAGCAGTACTTC
size: -
J: TRBJ2-7
D: TRBD2
V: TRBV20-1

CDR3: CASSQYGRASYEQYF
DNA: TGTGCCAGCAGTCAGTACGGGAGGGCCTCCTACGAGCAGTACTTC
size: many
J: TRBJ2-7
D: TRBD2
V: TRBV2

CDR3: CASSQVQGIGGYTF
DNA: TGTGCCAGCAGCCAAGTTCAGGGCATCGGCGGCTACACCTTC
size: many
J: TRBJ1-2
D: -
V: TRBV3-1

CDR3: CASSPQTSQTYEQYF
DNA: TGTGCCAGCAGCCCGCAGACTAGCCAAACCTACGAGCAGTACTTC
size: -
J: TRBJ2-7
D: TRBD2
V: TRBV11-2

CDR3: CASSLPFTADTTYEQYF
DNA: TGTGCCAGCAGTTTACCTTTCACGGCCGACACCACCTACGAGCAGTACTTC
size: many
J: TRBJ2-7
D: -
V: TRBV27

CDR3: CSARDPGQGVPYEQYF
DNA: TGCAGTGCTAGAGATCCGGGACAGGGGGTCCCCTACGAGCAGTACTTC
size: many
J: TRBJ2-7
D: TRBD1
V: TRBV20-1

CDR3: CASSHERSTGELFF
DNA: TGCGCCAGCAGCCATGAAAGGAGCACCGGGGAGCTGTTTTTT
size: many
J: TRBJ2-2
D: -
V: TRBV5-1

CDR3: CASSFDRIMGNTDTQYF
DNA: TGTGCCAGCAGTTTTGACAGGATCATGGGTAACACAGATACGCAGTATTTT
size: many
J: TRBJ2-3
D: -
V: TRBV12-3/TRBV12-4

CDR3: CASSKAGGSSYNEQFF
DNA: TGTGCCAGTAGTAAAGCCGGCGGGAGCTCCTACAATGAGCAGTTCTTC
size: -
J: TRBJ2-1
D: TRBD2
V: TRBV19

CDR3: CASSHLKARPAGYTF
DNA: TGTGCCAGCAGCCATCTAAAGGCTCGCCCGGCGGGCTACACCTTC
size: many
J: TRBJ1-2
D: -
V: TRBV11-2

CDR3: CAASGISYEQYF
DNA: TGTGCTGCTAGTGGGATCTCCTACGAGCAGTACTTC
size: many
J: TRBJ2-7
D: -
V: TRBV6-1

CDR3: CASSSKPAGTTDTQYF
DNA: TGTGCCAGCAGCTCCAAGCCCGCTGGGACCACAGATACGCAGTATTTT
size: many
J: TRBJ2-3
D: -
V: TRBV5-5

CDR3: CASSWTGRQETQYF
DNA: TGTGCCAGCAGTTGGACAGGTCGCCAAGAGACCCAGTACTTC
size: many
J: TRBJ2-5
D: TRBD1
V: TRBV28

CDR3: CASSFDRASYNSPLHF
DNA: TGTGCCAGTAGTTTCGACCGAGCCTCCTATAATTCACCCCTCCACTTT
size: many
J: TRBJ1-6
D: -
V: TRBV19

CDR3: CASSQVAGDDEQFF
DNA: TGTGCCAGCAGTCAGGTAGCGGGAGACGATGAGCAGTTCTTC
size: -
J: TRBJ2-1
D: TRBD2
V: TRBV27

CDR3: CASSPITLGSSSYNEQFF
DNA: TGTGCCAGCAGCCCGATTACCCTGGGATCCAGCTCCTACAATGAGCAGTTCTTC
size: once
J: TRBJ2-1
D: -
V: TRBV12-3/TRBV12-4